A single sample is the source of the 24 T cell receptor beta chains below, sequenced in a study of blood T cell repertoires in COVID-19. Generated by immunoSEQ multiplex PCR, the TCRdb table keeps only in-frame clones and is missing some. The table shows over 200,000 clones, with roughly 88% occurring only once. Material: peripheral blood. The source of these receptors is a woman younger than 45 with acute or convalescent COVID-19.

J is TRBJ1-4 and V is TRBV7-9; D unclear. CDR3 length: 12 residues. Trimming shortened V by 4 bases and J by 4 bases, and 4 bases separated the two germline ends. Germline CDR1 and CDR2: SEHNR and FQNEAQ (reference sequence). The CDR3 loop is CASSSRNEKLFF. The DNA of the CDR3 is TGTGCCAGCAGCTCCCGTAATGAAAAACTGTTTTTT.

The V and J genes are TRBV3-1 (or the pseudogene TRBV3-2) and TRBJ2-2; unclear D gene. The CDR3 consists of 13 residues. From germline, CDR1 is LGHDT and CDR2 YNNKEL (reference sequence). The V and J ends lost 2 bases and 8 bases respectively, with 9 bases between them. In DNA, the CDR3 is TGTGCCAGCAGCCAACCCAGAAAGGGGGAGCTGTTTTTT. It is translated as CASSQPRKGELFF.

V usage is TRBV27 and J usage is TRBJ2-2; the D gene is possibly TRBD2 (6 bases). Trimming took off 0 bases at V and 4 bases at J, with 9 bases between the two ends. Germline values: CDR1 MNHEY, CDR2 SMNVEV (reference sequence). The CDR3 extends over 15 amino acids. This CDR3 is CASSLSGGRTGELFF. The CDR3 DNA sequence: TGTGCCAGCAGTTTATCGGGAGGCCGCACCGGGGAGCTGTTTTTT.

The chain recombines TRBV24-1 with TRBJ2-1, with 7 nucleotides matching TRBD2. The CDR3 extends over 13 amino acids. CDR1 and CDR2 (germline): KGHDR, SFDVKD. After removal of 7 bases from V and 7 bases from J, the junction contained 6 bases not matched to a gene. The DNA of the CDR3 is TGTGCCACCAGGGGGGAGGGGTTTAATGAGCAGTTCTTC. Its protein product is CATRGEGFNEQFF.

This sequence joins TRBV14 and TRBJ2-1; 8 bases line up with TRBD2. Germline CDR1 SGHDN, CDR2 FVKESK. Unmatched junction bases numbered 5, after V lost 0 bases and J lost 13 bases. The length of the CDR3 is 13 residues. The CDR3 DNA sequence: TGTGCCAGCAGCCAAGATTCTGGGACTAGTCAGTTCTTC. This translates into CASSQDSGTSQFF.

The CDR3 DNA is TGTGCCAGCAGCGTAGAAGGGAGGGCGGCCGCCCATTACAATGAGCAGTTCTTC. Protein sequence: CASSVEGRAAAHYNEQFF. V gene TRBV9 combines with J gene TRBJ2-1, with 7 bases matching TRBD2. Germline trimming cut 0 bases from V and 4 bases from J; bases unmatched to any gene: 13. The CDR3 is 18 amino acids. From germline, CDR1 is SGDLS and CDR2 YYNGEE.

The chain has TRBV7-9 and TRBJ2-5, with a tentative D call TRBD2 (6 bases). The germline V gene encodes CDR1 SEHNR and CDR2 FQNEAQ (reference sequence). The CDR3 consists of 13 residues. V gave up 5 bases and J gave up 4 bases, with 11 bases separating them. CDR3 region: CASSPTAGETQYF. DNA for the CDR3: TGTGCCAGCAGCCCAACAGCGGGAGAGACCCAGTACTTC.

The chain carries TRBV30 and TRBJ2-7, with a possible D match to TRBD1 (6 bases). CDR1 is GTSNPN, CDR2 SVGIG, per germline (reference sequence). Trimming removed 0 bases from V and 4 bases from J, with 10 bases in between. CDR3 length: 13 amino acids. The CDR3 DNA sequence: TGTGCCTGGAGTGTACTACAGGGTTACGAGCAGTACTTC. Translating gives CAWSVLQGYEQYF.

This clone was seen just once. CDR3 loop: CASSLFGDRLWETQYF. The DNA of the CDR3 is TGTGCCAGCAGTCTTTTTGGGGACAGGCTGTGGGAGACCCAGTACTTC. This rearrangement joins TRBV5-5 to TRBJ2-5; 8 bases are shared with TRBD1. This CDR3 spans 16 amino acids. V dropped 5 bases and J dropped 5; count of bases not matched to a gene: 14. From germline, CDR1 is SGHKS and CDR2 YYEKEE (reference sequence).

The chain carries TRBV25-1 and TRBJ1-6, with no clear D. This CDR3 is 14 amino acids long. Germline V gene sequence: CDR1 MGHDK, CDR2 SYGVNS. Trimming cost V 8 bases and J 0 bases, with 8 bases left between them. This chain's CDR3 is CASGRSSYNSPLHF. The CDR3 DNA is TGTGCCAGCGGGCGCAGCTCCTATAATTCACCCCTCCACTTT. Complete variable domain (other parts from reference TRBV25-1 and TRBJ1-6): EADIYQTPRYLVIGTGKKITLECSQTMGHDKMYWYQQDPGMELHLIHYSYGVNSTEKGDLSSESTVSRIRTEHFPLTLESARPSHTSQYLCASGRSSYNSPLHFGNGTRLTVT.

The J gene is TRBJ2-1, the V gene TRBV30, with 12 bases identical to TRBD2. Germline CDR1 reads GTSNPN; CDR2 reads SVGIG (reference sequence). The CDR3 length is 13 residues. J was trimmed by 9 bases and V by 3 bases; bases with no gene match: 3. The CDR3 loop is CAWSGLAGREQFF. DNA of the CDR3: TGTGCCTGGAGCGGACTAGCGGGACGTGAGCAGTTCTTC.

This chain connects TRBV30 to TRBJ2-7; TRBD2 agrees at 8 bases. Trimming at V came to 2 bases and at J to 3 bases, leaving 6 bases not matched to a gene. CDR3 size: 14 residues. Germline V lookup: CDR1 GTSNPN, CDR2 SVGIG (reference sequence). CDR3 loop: CAWSPPGRVYEQYF. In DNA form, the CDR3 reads TGTGCCTGGAGTCCCCCCGGGAGGGTCTACGAGCAGTACTTC.

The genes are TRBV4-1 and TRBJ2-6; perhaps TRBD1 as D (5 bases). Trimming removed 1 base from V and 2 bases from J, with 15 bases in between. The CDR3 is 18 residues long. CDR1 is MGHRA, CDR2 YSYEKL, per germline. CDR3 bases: TGCGCCAGCAGCCAAGTCGCAGGGATAGAAACTGGGGCCAACGTCCTGACTTTC. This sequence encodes CASSQVAGIETGANVLTF.

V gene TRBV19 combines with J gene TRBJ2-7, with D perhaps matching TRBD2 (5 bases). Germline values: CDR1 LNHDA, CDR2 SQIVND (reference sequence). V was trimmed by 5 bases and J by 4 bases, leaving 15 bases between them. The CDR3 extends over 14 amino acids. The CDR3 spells CASSEPGREYEQYF. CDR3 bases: TGTGCCAGTAGTGAGCCGGGAAGAGAGTACGAGCAGTACTTC.

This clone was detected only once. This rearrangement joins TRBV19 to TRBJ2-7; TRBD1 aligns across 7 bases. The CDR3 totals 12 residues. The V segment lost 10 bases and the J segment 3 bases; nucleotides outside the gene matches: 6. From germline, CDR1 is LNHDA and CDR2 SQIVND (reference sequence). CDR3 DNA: TGTGCCACCCGACAGGGTATCTACGAGCAGTACTTC. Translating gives CATRQGIYEQYF.

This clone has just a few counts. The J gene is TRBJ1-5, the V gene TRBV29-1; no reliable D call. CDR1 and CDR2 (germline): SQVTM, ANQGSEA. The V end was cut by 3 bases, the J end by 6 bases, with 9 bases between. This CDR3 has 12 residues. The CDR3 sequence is CSVELPGQPQHF. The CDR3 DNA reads TGCAGCGTTGAGTTACCAGGTCAGCCCCAGCATTTT.

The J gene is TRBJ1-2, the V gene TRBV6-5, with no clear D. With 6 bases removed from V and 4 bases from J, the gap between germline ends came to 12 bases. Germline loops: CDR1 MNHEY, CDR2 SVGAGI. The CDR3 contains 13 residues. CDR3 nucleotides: TGTGCCAGCAGCTTCAGCGAAATCTATGGCTACACCTTC. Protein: CASSFSEIYGYTF.

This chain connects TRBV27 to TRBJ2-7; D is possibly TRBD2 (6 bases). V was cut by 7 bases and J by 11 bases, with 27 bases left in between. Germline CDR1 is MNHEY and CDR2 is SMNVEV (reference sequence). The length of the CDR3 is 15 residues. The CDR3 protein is CASKQGGAVPLVEYF. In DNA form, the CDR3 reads TGTGCCAGCAAACAAGGCGGGGCAGTACCCCTGGTTGAGTACTTC.

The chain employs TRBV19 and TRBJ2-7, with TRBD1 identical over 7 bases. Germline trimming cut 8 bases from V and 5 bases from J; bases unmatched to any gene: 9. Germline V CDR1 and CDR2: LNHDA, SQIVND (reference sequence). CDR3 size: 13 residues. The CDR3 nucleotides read TGTGCCAGTGGGACGACAGGGACCAACGAGCAGTACTTC. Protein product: CASGTTGTNEQYF.

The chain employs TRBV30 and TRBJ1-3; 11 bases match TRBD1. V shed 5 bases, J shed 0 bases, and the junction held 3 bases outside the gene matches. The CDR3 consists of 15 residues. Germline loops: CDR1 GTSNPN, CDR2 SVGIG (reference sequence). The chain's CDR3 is CAWGQGASSGNTIYF. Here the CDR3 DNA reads TGTGCCTGGGGACAGGGGGCCAGCTCTGGAAACACCATATATTTT.

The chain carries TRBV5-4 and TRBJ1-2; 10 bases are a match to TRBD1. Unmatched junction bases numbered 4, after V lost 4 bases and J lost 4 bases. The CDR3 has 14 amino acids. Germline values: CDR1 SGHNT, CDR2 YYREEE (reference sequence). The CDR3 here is CASSMTGGGYGYTF. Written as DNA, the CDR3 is TGTGCCAGCAGCATGACAGGGGGCGGCTATGGCTACACCTTC.

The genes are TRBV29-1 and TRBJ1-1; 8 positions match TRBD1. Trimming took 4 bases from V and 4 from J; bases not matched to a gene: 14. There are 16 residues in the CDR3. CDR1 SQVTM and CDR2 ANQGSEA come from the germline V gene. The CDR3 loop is CSVARSLRGHGTEAFF. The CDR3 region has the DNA TGCAGCGTTGCAAGATCCCTCAGGGGGCACGGCACTGAAGCTTTCTTT.

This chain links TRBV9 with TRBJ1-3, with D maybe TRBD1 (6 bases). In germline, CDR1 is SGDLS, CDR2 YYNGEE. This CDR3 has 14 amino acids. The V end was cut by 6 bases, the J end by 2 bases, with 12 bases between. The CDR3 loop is CASNPGQTGNTIYF. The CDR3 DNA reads TGTGCCAGCAACCCGGGACAAACTGGAAACACCATATATTTT.

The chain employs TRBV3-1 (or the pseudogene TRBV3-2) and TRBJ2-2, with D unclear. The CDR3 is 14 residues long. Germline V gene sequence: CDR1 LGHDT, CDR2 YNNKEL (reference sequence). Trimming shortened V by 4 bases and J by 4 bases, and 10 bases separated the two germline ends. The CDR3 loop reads CASSLPTRTGELFF. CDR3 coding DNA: TGTGCCAGCAGCCTGCCGACACGCACCGGGGAGCTGTTTTTT.